Listed below are T cell receptor beta chains from one sample, sequenced in a study of patients and donors after allogeneic stem cell transplantation. Using its own MiXCR run on the RT-PCR reads, TCRdb lists one record per CDR3 protein. The table records around 150,000 distinct CDR3 sequences, about 40% of them present only once. The sequenced sample consisted of blood, either unsorted or a sorted T cell fraction (not recorded which). These receptors came from a human donor who was either an allogeneic HSCT recipient or a stem cell or donor lymphocyte infusion donor (not recorded which). It is not recorded whose cells these are; they may come from a transplant donor. Both conserved end residues are part of each CDR3. The D gene is left open where the match is weak. The size field is filled for only some rows; it gives once, few, many or a size class.

j_gene	d_gene	abundance	v_gene	len	CDR3aa	CDR3nt
TRBJ1-3	NA	few	TRBV4-1	15	CASSQDDDSGNTIYF	TGCGCCAGCAGCCAAGACGACGACTCTGGAAACACCATATATTTT
TRBJ2-5	NA	NA	TRBV7-7	14	CASSLGPGQETQYF	TGTGCTAGCAGCTTAGGTCCGGGGCAAGAGACCCAGTACTTC
TRBJ1-2	NA	NA	TRBV4-2	15	CASSQDGETNYGYTF	TGTGCCAGCAGCCAAGATGGGGAGACTAACTATGGCTACACCTTC
TRBJ2-1	TRBD2	NA	TRBV6-5	15	CASSPWIAGVNEQFF	TGTGCCAGCAGCCCCTGGATAGCGGGGGTGAATGAGCAGTTCTTC
TRBJ2-3	NA	NA	TRBV5-1	14	CAIPLNTERDTQYF	TGCGCTATACCCCTGAATACCGAACGGGATACGCAGTATTTT
TRBJ2-1	NA	few	TRBV20-1	13	CSAPPAAANEQFF	TGCAGTGCTCCACCTGCGGCGGCCAATGAGCAGTTCTTC
TRBJ1-6	TRBD1	NA	TRBV6-5	15	CASSYGDRVNSPLHF	TGTGCCAGCAGTTACGGGGACAGGGTTAATTCACCCCTCCACTTT
TRBJ2-5	NA	few	TRBV27	14	CASSLPDRQETQYF	TGTGCCAGCAGTTTACCCGACAGGCAAGAGACCCAGTACTTC
TRBJ2-5	NA	NA	TRBV29-1	10	CSVDLETQYF	TGCAGCGTTGATTTAGAGACCCAGTACTTC
TRBJ1-2	NA	NA	TRBV4-3	14	CASSPGRGVYGYTF	TGCGCCAGCAGCCCGGGGCGAGGAGTCTATGGCTACACCTTC
TRBJ1-1	NA	few	TRBV12-3/TRBV12-4	15	CASSLAQGPNTEAFF	TGTGCCAGCAGTTTAGCGCAGGGACCGAACACTGAAGCTTTCTTT
TRBJ1-6	TRBD1	NA	TRBV4-3	14	CASSPRTGWTPLHF	TGCGCCAGCAGCCCCAGGACAGGGTGGACACCCCTCCACTTT
TRBJ1-5	NA	few	TRBV7-8	14	CASSSTYANQPQHF	TGTGCCAGCAGCTCGACATATGCGAATCAGCCCCAGCATTTT
TRBJ2-3	TRBD2	few	TRBV7-2	18	CASSLAGVAGYWPDTQYF	TGTGCCAGCAGCTTAGCGGGAGTAGCGGGGTACTGGCCAGATACGCAGTATTTT
TRBJ1-2	TRBD1	NA	TRBV12-3/TRBV12-4	14	CASSYSDRAAGYTF	TGTGCCAGCAGCTACTCGGACAGGGCTGCTGGCTACACCTTC
TRBJ2-1	NA	NA	TRBV24-1	14	CATSDRTRYNEQFF	TGTGCCACCAGTGATAGGACCCGTTACAATGAGCAGTTCTTC
TRBJ1-2	NA	NA	TRBV6-5	13	CASSYTRDYGYTF	TGTGCCAGCAGTTACACGAGGGACTATGGCTACACCTTC
TRBJ1-1	NA	NA	TRBV12-3/TRBV12-4	13	CASSLDVGAEAFF	TGTGCCAGCAGTTTAGACGTTGGCGCTGAAGCTTTCTTT
TRBJ2-3	TRBD2	NA	TRBV10-3	15	CAISGPSGGTDTQYF	TGTGCCATCAGTGGCCCCAGCGGGGGCACAGATACGCAGTATTTT
TRBJ1-2	TRBD1	NA	TRBV10-3	13	CAISGGQNYGYTF	TGTGCCATCAGTGGGGGACAGAACTATGGCTACACCTTC
TRBJ1-3	TRBD1	few	TRBV15	19	CATSRDRAGQGAAGNTIYF	TGTGCCACCAGCAGAGATCGGGCCGGACAGGGGGCTGCTGGAAACACCATATATTTT
TRBJ1-2	NA	NA	TRBV10-3	16	CAISEKSLTGPEGYTF	TGTGCCATCAGTGAAAAGTCCCTGACGGGTCCCGAGGGCTACACCTTC
TRBJ2-7	NA	NA	TRBV6-2/TRBV6-3	13	CASSGRSSYEQYF	TGTGCCAGCAGCGGGCGGAGTTCCTACGAGCAGTACTTC
TRBJ2-1	NA	NA	TRBV7-7	14	CASNPGNPYNEQFF	TGTGCTAGCAACCCCGGGAACCCCTACAATGAGCAGTTCTTC
TRBJ1-2	NA	many	TRBV2	13	CASGRWANYGYTF	TGTGCCAGCGGACGCTGGGCGAACTATGGCTACACCTTC
TRBJ1-3	NA	few	TRBV20-1	16	CSAAPLQAGRGNTIYF	TGCAGTGCCGCCCCCCTTCAGGCCGGGAGAGGAAACACCATATATTTT
TRBJ1-6	NA	NA	TRBV7-2	15	CASSHQHGANSPLHF	TGTGCCAGCAGCCATCAACATGGGGCCAATTCACCCCTCCACTTT
TRBJ2-3	TRBD2	few	TRBV6-6	16	CASSYFAGGGTDTQYF	TGTGCCAGCAGTTACTTTGCGGGGGGAGGCACAGATACGCAGTATTTT
TRBJ1-2	NA	NA	TRBV7-9	14	CASSFTGINYGYTF	TGTGCCAGCAGCTTTACAGGAATTAACTATGGCTACACCTTC
TRBJ2-3	NA	NA	TRBV12-3/TRBV12-4	12	CASSQATDTQYF	TGTGCCAGCAGCCAAGCCACAGATACGCAGTATTTT
TRBJ1-1	NA	NA	TRBV16	13	CASSQETDTEAFF	TGTGCCAGCAGCCAGGAAACGGACACTGAAGCTTTCTTT
TRBJ1-6	NA	NA	TRBV14	14	CASSQVLRTSPLHF	TGTGCCAGCAGCCAAGTGCTCCGTACGTCACCCCTCCACTTT
TRBJ2-3	NA	NA	TRBV5-6	16	CASSLQIIFSTDTQYF	TGTGCCAGCAGCTTGCAGATTATCTTTAGCACAGATACGCAGTATTTT
TRBJ2-4	NA	NA	TRBV20-1	15	CSARDLQNPKNIQYF	TGCAGTGCTAGAGATCTGCAGAATCCCAAAAACATTCAGTACTTC